This entry describes one TCR beta chain. Method: immunoSEQ multiplex PCR; TCRdb's copy keeps in-frame clones and lacks some. This table has fewer than 200,000 clones, around 80% appearing once. These data are taken from a study of blood T cell repertoires in COVID-19. On the study more broadly: COVID-19 samples from acute and convalescent phases originated in the United States, Italy and Spain. Sample material is recorded as cDNA or gDNA derived from T cells, B-cell-depleted T cells, or PBMCs.

The germline gives CDR1 SGHRS, CDR2 YFSETQ. The CDR3 runs 14 residues. Trimming stripped 2 bases from V and 2 bases from J, with 11 bases between. This chain joins TRBV5-1 and TRBJ2-7, with D maybe TRBD2 (6 bases). This sequence originates from a man aged 65 to 85 with active or convalescent COVID-19. Sequencing was done on a sample of peripheral blood. CDR3 loop: CASSFQGGAYEQYF. CDR3 bases: TGCGCCAGCAGCTTCCAGGGAGGCGCCTACGAGCAGTACTTC. The entire variable domain, with the rest obtained from reference TRBV5-1 and TRBJ2-7, is as follows: KAGVTQTPRYLIKTRGQQVTLSCSPISGHRSVSWYQQTPGQGLQFLFEYFSETQRNKGNFPGRFSGRQFSNSRSEMNVSTLELGDSALYLCASSFQGGAYEQYFGPGTRLTVT.